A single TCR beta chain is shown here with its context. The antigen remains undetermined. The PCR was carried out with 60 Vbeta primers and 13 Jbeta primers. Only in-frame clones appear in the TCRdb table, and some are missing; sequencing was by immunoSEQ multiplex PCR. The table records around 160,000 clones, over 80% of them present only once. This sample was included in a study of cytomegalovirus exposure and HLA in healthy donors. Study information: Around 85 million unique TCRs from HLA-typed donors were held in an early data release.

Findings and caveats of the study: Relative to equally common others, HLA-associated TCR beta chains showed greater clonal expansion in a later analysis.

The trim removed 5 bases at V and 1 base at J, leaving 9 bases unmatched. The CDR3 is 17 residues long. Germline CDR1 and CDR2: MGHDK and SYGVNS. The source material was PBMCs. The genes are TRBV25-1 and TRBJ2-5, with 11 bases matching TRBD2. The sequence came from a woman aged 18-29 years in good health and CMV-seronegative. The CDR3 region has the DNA TGTGCCAGCAGTAACTCACGACTAGCGGGGACCCAAGAGACCCAGTACTTC. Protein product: CASSNSRLAGTQETQYF.